Shown below are 11 T cell receptor beta chains from a single sample sequenced in a study of shared clonotypes between healthy human individuals (dated by TCRdb to the early 2020s). Libraries came from the immunoSEQ multiplex PCR assay. Not all clones reach the TCRdb copy of this immuneACCESS table, which keeps in-frame sequences only. Checked studies attribute under half of the gap to unresolved V genes and leave the rest unexplained. Across this sample there are some 630,000 clones, with 55% to 75% seen only once. The ten largest clonotypes hold 1.8% of the sample. Sequences were obtained from memory CD4+ T cells sorted from blood. The sample's cell subset or site label, decoded: CD45RA-negative fraction. The receptors here all came from a woman in her twenties or thirties in good health.

The chain carries TRBV6-8 and TRBJ1-1; 10 nucleotides line up with TRBD1. Germline CDR1 is MNHGY and CDR2 is SAAAGT. V dropped 4 bases and J dropped 4; count of bases not matched to a gene: 15. The CDR3 spans 18 residues. In nucleotides, the CDR3 is TGTGCCAGCAGTTCCAAATTTACCCCGGACAGGGGGGTCACTGAAGCTTTCTTT. Protein: CASSSKFTPDRGVTEAFF.

This clone was detected many times. The V gene is TRBV5-1, the J gene TRBJ2-1; D is possibly TRBD1 (6 bases). There are 15 residues in the CDR3. Germline lookup yields CDR1 SGHRS and CDR2 YFSETQ. The V end was cut by 0 bases, the J end by 9 bases, with 16 bases between. In nucleotides, the CDR3 is TGCGCCAGCAGCTTGGGGGACATTCCCAATGGTGAGCAGTTCTTC. This codes for CASSLGDIPNGEQFF. Full variable domain (missing parts from reference TRBV5-1 and TRBJ2-1): KAGVTQTPRYLIKTRGQQVTLSCSPISGHRSVSWYQQTPGQGLQFLFEYFSETQRNKGNFPGRFSGRQFSNSRSEMNVSTLELGDSALYLCASSLGDIPNGEQFFGPGTRLTVL.

V gene TRBV27 combines with J gene TRBJ2-7; D unclear. Deletions cut 5 bases from V and 4 bases from J, with 18 bases between. The CDR3 covers 15 residues. Germline CDR1 MNHEY, CDR2 SMNVEV (reference sequence). The CDR3 reads CASSKGPSGLYEQYF. CDR3 nucleotide sequence: TGTGCCAGCAGTAAAGGCCCCAGTGGCCTATACGAGCAGTACTTC.

The V gene is TRBV28, the J gene TRBJ2-2, with TRBD1 matching over 9 bases. CDR3 length: 15 amino acids. Germline V gives CDR1 MDHEN, CDR2 SYDVKM. V was clipped by 6 bases and J by 7 bases; unmatched bases: 9. CDR3 loop: CASRPQGQGGGELFF. CDR3 nucleotides: TGTGCCAGCAGGCCCCAGGGACAGGGAGGCGGGGAGCTGTTTTTT.

There are a few counts of this clone. This sequence joins TRBV2 and TRBJ2-3; 9 nucleotides match TRBD2. V shed 7 bases and J 3 bases; nucleotides not matched to a gene: 8. The CDR3 extends over 15 amino acids. Germline loops: CDR1 SNHLY, CDR2 FYNNEI. CDR3 bases: TGTGCCAGCACCGCCTTGACTAGCGGAACAGATACGCAGTATTTT. Protein: CASTALTSGTDTQYF.

V gene TRBV6-1 combines with J gene TRBJ1-5; D remains ambiguous. This CDR3 has 15 amino acids. V shed 7 bases and J shed 2 bases, with 15 bases lying between them. Germline CDR1 MNHNS, CDR2 SASEGT. The CDR3 coding sequence is TGTGCCAGCACAGAAGGAGCGATCGGCAATCAGCCCCAGCATTTT. Protein: CASTEGAIGNQPQHF.

The chain has TRBV28 and TRBJ1-4; D remains ambiguous. V was trimmed by 11 bases and J by 7 bases, leaving 11 bases between them. Germline CDR1 and CDR2: MDHEN and SYDVKM. The CDR3 has 11 residues. Here the CDR3 DNA reads TGTGCCTCCAGCGTGGGTGAAAAACTGTTTTTT. Translating gives CASSVGEKLFF.

This clone was observed once. Other nucleotide sequences in the sample specify the same CDR3. The V gene is TRBV5-1, the J gene TRBJ2-5, with no clear D. This CDR3 has 15 residues. The V end was cut by 0 bases, the J end by 0 bases, with 9 bases between. From germline, CDR1 is SGHRS and CDR2 YFSETQ. CDR3: CASSLGGRNQETQYF. The CDR3 DNA is TGCGCCAGCAGCTTGGGTGGGCGGAACCAAGAGACCCAGTACTTC.

This clone was seen many times. V and J are TRBV7-2 and TRBJ2-2; weak D call: TRBD2 (6 bases). Trimming removed 0 bases from V and 5 bases from J, with 7 bases in between. The CDR3 length is 14 residues. Germline loops: CDR1 SGHTA, CDR2 FQGNSA. This chain's CDR3 is CASSLAAGTGELFF. The CDR3 nucleotides read TGTGCCAGCAGCTTAGCCGCGGGAACCGGGGAGCTGTTTTTT.

The CDR3 region is CASSDSGLAGPDTQYF. CDR3 DNA: TGTGCCAGCAGTGACTCAGGACTAGCGGGACCAGATACGCAGTATTTT. The gene calls are TRBV6-4 and TRBJ2-3; 12 bases fit TRBD2. CDR3 length equals 16 residues. V shed 0 bases and J 4 bases; nucleotides not matched to a gene: 2. Germline CDR1 is MRHNA and CDR2 is SNTAGT.

This clone occurred a few times. This sample also contains other DNA sequences that code for the same CDR3. CDR3 in DNA: TGTGCCAGCAGCAGAGAGAGGGACAATGAGCAGTTCTTC. Encoded protein: CASSRERDNEQFF. This chain joins TRBV4-2 and TRBJ2-1; D is possibly TRBD2 (5 bases). With 5 bases removed from V and 5 bases from J, the gap between germline ends came to 10 bases. The CDR3 runs to 13 residues. Per germline, CDR1 LGHNA and CDR2 YNFKEQ.